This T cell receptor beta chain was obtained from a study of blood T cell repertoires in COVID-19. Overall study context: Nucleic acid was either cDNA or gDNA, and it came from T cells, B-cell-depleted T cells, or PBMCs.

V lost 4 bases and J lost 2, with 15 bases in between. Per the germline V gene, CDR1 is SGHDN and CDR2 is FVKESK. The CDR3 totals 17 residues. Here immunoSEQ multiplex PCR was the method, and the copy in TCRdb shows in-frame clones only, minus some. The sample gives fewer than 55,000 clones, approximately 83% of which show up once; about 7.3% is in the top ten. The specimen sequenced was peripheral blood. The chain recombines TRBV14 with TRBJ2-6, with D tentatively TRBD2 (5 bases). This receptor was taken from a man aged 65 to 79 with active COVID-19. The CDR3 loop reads CASSRGLHETGANVLTF. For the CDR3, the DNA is TGTGCCAGCAGCCGCGGACTCCATGAGACTGGGGCCAACGTCCTGACTTTC. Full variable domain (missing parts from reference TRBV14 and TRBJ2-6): EAGVTQFPSHSVIEKGQTVTLRCDPISGHDNLYWYRRVMGKEIKFLLHFVKESKQDESGMPNNRFLAERTGGTYSTLKVQPAELEDSGVYFCASSRGLHETGANVLTFGAGSRLTVL.